One TCR beta chain is described in this entry. This clonotype was counted at least ten times. The antigen it recognizes is unknown. Nothing much larger sits one base from this clone, and base qualities are not available. Trimming removed 3 bases from V and 5 bases from J, leaving 8 bases between the germline ends. Taken from cysteine to phenylalanine, the CDR3 has 11 residues. Here the CDR3 DNA is all that survives: 33 bases in frame from base 1. CDR1 DFQATT and CDR2 SNEGSKA were looked up in the germline V gene (reference sequence). The source of the sample is a study of T-cell reconstitution after alpha-beta-depleted transplantation in children (dated by TCRdb to 2016 to 2017). For context, the study as a whole: Using TCR repertoire profiling, the study quantitatively followed how T-cell immune reconstitution unfolded in children after TCRalphabeta/CD19-depleted allogeneic hematopoietic cell transplantation. The paper's findings and limits, for the study overall: The frequencies of hyperexpanded clones fell over the following months, and after one year, T-cell counts and TCRbeta diversity were mostly attributed to newly produced T cells. The apparently early recovery of alphabetaT-cell counts about two months after transplant reportedly depended on only several hundred rapidly expanded clones that came from non-depleted graft cells. In some patients, the high TCRbeta diversity seen at day 60 was put down to recipient T cells and intrathymic progenitors that had survived conditioning.

Library preparation was by PCR. TCRdb names Illumina HiSeq 2500 as the instrument used. TCR library preparation used molecular barcoding, with unique molecular identifiers applied to normalize quantification of the TCRbeta repertoire. Through fastp at Q25 and MiXCR, TCRdb rebuilt clones from the public reads, retaining in-frame beta chains. Each record represents a unique CDR3 protein, reported with the most common genes and DNA among its rows. Across this sample there are approximately 9,400 distinct CDR3 sequences, with 17% seen only once. The ten largest clones capture 88% of the sample. In the paper's terms, the time point label means: day 60 (about 2 months) after transplantation. The treatment or condition label of this sample denotes: allogeneic hematopoietic cell transplantation with graft depleted of TCRalphabeta T cells and CD19 B cells. TCRalphabeta/CD19-depleted allogeneic hematopoietic cell grafts were given to the transplant recipients, all of whom were children.

Rearrangement joined TRBV20-1 to TRBJ2-7, with the D segment identity uncertain. The sequences come from PBMCs, mostly from graft donor cells, collected 60 days after TCRalphabeta/CD19-depleted stem cell transplant. The receptor was isolated from a girl less than two years old who had a stem cell transplant for combined immunodeficiency, so the T cells may come from the graft donor. The encoded CDR3 is CSASPDHEQYF. Here is the DNA: TGCAGTGCTAGTCCGGACCACGAGCAGTACTTC.